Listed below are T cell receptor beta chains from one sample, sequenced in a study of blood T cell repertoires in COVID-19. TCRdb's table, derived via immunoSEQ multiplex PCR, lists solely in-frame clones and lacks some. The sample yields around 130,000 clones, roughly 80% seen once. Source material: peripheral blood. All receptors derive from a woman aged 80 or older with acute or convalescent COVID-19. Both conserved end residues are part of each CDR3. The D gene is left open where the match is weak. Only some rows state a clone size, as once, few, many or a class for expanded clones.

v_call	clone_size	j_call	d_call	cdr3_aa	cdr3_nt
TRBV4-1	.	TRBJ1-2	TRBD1	CASSQEDRDYGYTF	TGCGCCAGCAGCCAAGAGGACAGGGACTATGGCTACACCTTC
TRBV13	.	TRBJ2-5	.	CASSLSGETQYF	TGTGCCAGCAGCCTGTCAGGGGAGACCCAGTACTTC
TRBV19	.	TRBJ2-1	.	CASSIAFSSYNEQFF	TGTGCCAGTAGTATAGCCTTCAGCTCCTACAATGAGCAGTTCTTC
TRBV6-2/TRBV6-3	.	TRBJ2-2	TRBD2	CASSQSTSGGPNTGELFF	TGTGCCAGCAGTCAGTCGACTAGCGGGGGACCGAACACCGGGGAGCTGTTTTTT
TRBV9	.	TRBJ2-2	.	CASSVAGGELFF	TGTGCCAGCAGCGTAGCGGGCGGGGAGCTGTTTTTT
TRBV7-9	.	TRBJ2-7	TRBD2	CASSLFSGGISYEQYF	TGTGCCAGCAGCTTATTCAGCGGGGGAATCTCCTACGAGCAGTACTTC
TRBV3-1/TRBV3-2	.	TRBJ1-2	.	CASSQAGLGYGYTF	TGTGCCAGCAGCCAGGCGGGACTTGGCTATGGCTACACCTTC
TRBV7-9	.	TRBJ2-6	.	CASSPGDRRISGANVLTF	TGTGCCAGCAGCCCCGGAGACAGGAGGATCTCTGGGGCCAACGTCCTGACTTTC
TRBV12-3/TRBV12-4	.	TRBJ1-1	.	CASSYRVGTEAFF	TGTGCCAGCAGCTACAGGGTCGGGACTGAAGCTTTCTTT
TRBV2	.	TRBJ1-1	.	CASSIYENTEAFF	TGTGCCAGCAGTATCTACGAGAACACTGAAGCTTTCTTT
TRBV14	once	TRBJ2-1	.	CAIHYIHHMSNEQFF	TGTGCCATCCACTACATCCACCACATGAGCAATGAGCAGTTCTTC
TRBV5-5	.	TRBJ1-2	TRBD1	CASSLAQGSYGYTF	TGTGCCAGCAGCTTGGCACAGGGGAGCTATGGCTACACCTTC
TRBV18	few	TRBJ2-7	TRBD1	CASSQGQGVQGQYF	TGTGCCAGCTCTCAGGGACAGGGGGTACAGGGGCAGTACTTC
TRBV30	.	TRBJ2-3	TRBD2	CASSGLIEDTQYF	TGTGCCAGCTCGGGACTAATAGAAGATACGCAGTATTTT
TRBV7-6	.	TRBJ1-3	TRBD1	CASSLFQGAGNTIYF	TGTGCCAGCAGCTTATTTCAGGGGGCTGGAAACACCATATATTTT
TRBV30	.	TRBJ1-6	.	CAWRGTENSPLHF	TGTGCCTGGAGGGGGACTGAGAATTCACCCCTCCACTTT
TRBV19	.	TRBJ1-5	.	CASQRDINQPQHF	TGTGCCAGTCAAAGGGACATTAATCAGCCCCAGCATTTT
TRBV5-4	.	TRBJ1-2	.	CFFENIPKGVGYTF	TGTTTTTTCGAGAATATTCCCAAAGGGGTTGGCTACACCTTC
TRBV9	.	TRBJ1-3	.	CASSVGEFSGNTIYF	TGTGCCAGCAGCGTAGGGGAGTTCTCTGGAAACACCATATATTTT
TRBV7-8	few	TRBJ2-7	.	CASSLNQGAKTYEQYF	TGTGCCAGCAGCTTAAATCAGGGCGCCAAAACCTACGAGCAGTACTTC
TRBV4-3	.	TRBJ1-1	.	CASSQGQSNTEAFF	TGCGCCAGCAGCCAAGGGCAGTCGAACACTGAAGCTTTCTTT
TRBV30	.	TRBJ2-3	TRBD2	CAWSPYPGTTYTDTQYF	TGTGCCTGGTCCCCGTACCCCGGGACTACCTACACAGATACGCAGTATTTT
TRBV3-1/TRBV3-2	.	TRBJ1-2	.	CASSQRDTLLGYGYTF	TGTGCCAGCAGCCAAAGGGACACCCTGCTTGGCTATGGCTACACCTTC
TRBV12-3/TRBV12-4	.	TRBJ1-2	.	CASTRGVNYGYTF	TGTGCCAGCACTCGCGGGGTTAACTATGGCTACACCTTC
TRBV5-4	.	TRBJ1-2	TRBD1	CASSRDRGPGYTF	TGTGCCAGCAGCCGGGACAGGGGGCCTGGCTACACCTTC
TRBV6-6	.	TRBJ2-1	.	CASSYLGGPSNEQFF	TGTGCCAGCAGTTACCTCGGGGGGCCGAGTAATGAGCAGTTCTTC
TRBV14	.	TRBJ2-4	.	CASSQDQGAKNIQYF	TGTGCCAGCAGCCAAGATCAGGGGGCCAAAAACATTCAGTACTTC
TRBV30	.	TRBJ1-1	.	CAWRVAMNTEAFF	TGTGCCTGGAGGGTAGCGATGAACACTGAAGCTTTCTTT
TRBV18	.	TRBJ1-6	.	CASSPAGNSPLHF	TGTGCCAGCTCACCAGCCGGTAATTCACCCCTCCACTTT
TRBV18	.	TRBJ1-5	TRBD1	CASSPQGAGGNQPQHF	TGTGCCAGCTCACCACAGGGGGCGGGTGGCAATCAGCCCCAGCATTTT
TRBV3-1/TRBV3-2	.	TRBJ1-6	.	CASSQEGAEYNSPLHF	TGTGCCAGCAGCCAAGAAGGGGCCGAATACAATTCACCCCTCCACTTT
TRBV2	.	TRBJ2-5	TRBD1	CASSRPLTGLETQYF	TGTGCCAGCAGTCGGCCCCTGACAGGGTTGGAGACCCAGTACTTC
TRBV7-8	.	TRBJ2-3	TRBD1	CASSPRGTGTDTQYF	TGTGCCAGCAGCCCCAGGGGGACAGGCACAGATACGCAGTATTTT
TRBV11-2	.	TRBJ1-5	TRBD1	CASSKIQQGNQPQHF	TGTGCCAGCAGCAAGATCCAACAGGGGAATCAGCCCCAGCATTTT
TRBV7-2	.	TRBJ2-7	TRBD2	CASSLNGRGVAYEQYF	TGTGCCAGCAGCTTGAACGGGCGGGGGGTGGCCTACGAGCAGTACTTC
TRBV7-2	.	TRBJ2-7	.	CASSLAGGLPGHEQYF	TGTGCCAGCAGCTTAGCGGGGGGACTCCCAGGACACGAGCAGTACTTC
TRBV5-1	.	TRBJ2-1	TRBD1	CASSWRQGQSSYNEQFF	TGCGCCAGCAGCTGGAGACAGGGCCAAAGCTCCTACAATGAGCAGTTCTTC
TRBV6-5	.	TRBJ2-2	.	CASSYRGSNTGELFF	TGTGCCAGCAGTTATCGGGGTTCGAACACCGGGGAGCTGTTTTTT
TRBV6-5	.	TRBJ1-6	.	CASSYGERVDSPLHF	TGTGCCAGCAGTTACGGGGAGAGAGTAGATTCACCCCTCCACTTT
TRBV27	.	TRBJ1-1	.	CASSLRLAGDTEAFF	TGTGCCAGCAGTTTACGTTTGGCGGGGGACACTGAAGCTTTCTTT
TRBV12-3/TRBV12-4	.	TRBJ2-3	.	CASSLPAGAQYF	TGTGCCAGCAGTTTACCGGCCGGGGCGCAGTATTTT
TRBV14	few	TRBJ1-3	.	CASSQSPQQDGNTIYF	TGTGCCAGCAGCCAATCCCCACAGCAGGATGGAAACACCATATATTTT
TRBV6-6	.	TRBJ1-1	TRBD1	CASSLTGTSGTEAFF	TGTGCCAGCAGTCTGACAGGGACCAGTGGCACTGAAGCTTTCTTT
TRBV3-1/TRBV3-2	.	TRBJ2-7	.	CASSQQYEQYF	TGTGCCAGCAGCCAACAGTACGAGCAGTACTTC
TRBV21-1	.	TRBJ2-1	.	CASSKPTSEFSYNEQFF	TGTGCCAGCAGCAAACCAACAAGCGAGTTCTCCTACAATGAGCAGTTCTTC